This section outlines one T cell receptor (beta chain) sequence together with its context. The antigen is not known. The data originate from a study of T cell responses to AZD1222 COVID-19 vaccine. Trimming pared 2 bases from V and 0 bases from J, leaving 7 bases between. Germline assignment: CDR1 MNHNY and CDR2 SVGAGI (reference sequence). This CDR3 contains 14 residues. Second-dose groups at about 4 or about 12 weeks were pooled. Study results and caveats: Clonal diversity may have been underestimated in mostly white British donors. Just six AZD1222 recipients were seropositive at baseline. Scientists sampled the repertoires only once the peak T cell response had passed.

Using immunoSEQ multiplex PCR, the repertoire was profiled, and TCRdb retains in-frame clones only, with some absent. The sample includes about 94,000 clones, approximately 87% of them seen just once. The chain employs TRBV6-6 and TRBJ1-1; a possible D gene is TRBD1 (5 bases). The sequences come from peripheral blood, collected 28 days after the second AZD1222 dose. This sequence originates from an adult who received the AZD1222 COVID-19 vaccine. CDR3 in amino acids: CASSYGAMNTEAFF. The CDR3 nucleotides read TGTGCCAGCAGTTACGGGGCCATGAACACTGAAGCTTTCTTT.